This TCR beta chain was found in a study of cytomegalovirus exposure and HLA in healthy donors. The donors were in the roughly 130-subject validation cohort, distinct from the approximately 700-subject first cohort. This clone turned up a few times. The CDR3 is made up of 15 amino acids. V gave up 3 bases and J gave up 0 bases, with 9 bases separating them. CDR1 is SNHLY, CDR2 FYNNEI, per germline. The table came from immunoSEQ multiplex PCR; TCRdb's copy has only in-frame clones and leaves some out. The table has about 220,000 clones, around four fifths seen once. This chain connects TRBV2 to TRBJ2-4; the D gene is possibly TRBD1 (5 bases). The sequence was collected from a woman aged 25 to 39 in good health and CMV-seropositive. Sample: PBMCs. The CDR3 here is CASSEGQLAKNIQYF. The CDR3 bases are TGTGCCAGCAGTGAGGGGCAGCTAGCCAAAAACATTCAGTACTTC. The full variable domain, rest sourced from reference TRBV2 and TRBJ2-4, is EPEVTQTPSHQVTQMGQEVILRCVPISNHLYFYWYRQILGQKVEFLVSFYNNEISEKSEIFDDQFSVERPDGSNFTLKIRSTKLEDSAMYFCASSEGQLAKNIQYFGAGTRLSVL.